This T cell receptor (beta chain) was recovered during a study of tumor and adjacent non-tumor tissue in lung cancer. In the study overall: The cohort had approximately 13 adenocarcinoma, a couple of squamous cell and 1 small cell patients. Study observations and caveats: Compared with tumor, normal lung showed significantly lower TCR diversity. In normal lung, the top 100 clones were significantly more dominant than in tumor. Higher tumor TCR diversity was associated with shorter survival.

In the case of this clonotype: What it recognizes is unknown.

The template was RNA from unsorted bulk tissue. Losses at the gene ends were 8 bases for V and 8 bases for J; bases not matched to a gene: 18. CDR3 size: 16 residues. Germline values: CDR1 SGHNT, CDR2 YENEEA. A modified ARM-PCR protocol with three rounds of nested PCR amplified TCRbeta. In TCRdb, the multiplex PCR reads were re-called with MiXCR into one record per CDR3 protein. The sample holds about 200,000 distinct CDR3 sequences, 60% to 85% seen once. This TCR came from a man aged 60 to 69 with non-small cell lung cancer. Sample: lung tumor tissue. The rearrangement links TRBV11-3 to TRBJ2-5; 9 bases are shared with TRBD1. The CDR3 region has the DNA TGTGCCAGCGGCTACAGGGGGCGACGTGGTTGGGAAACCCAGTACTTC. It specifies CASGYRGRRGWETQYF.